This is a list of T cell receptor beta chains from one sample in a study of blood T cell repertoires in COVID-19. Assay used: immunoSEQ multiplex PCR; TCRdb lists only in-frame clones, some missing. The sample lists around 700,000 clones, about 87% occurring once. Sequencing was performed on peripheral blood. Every receptor here comes from a young woman with acute or convalescent COVID-19. Each CDR3 is given with its conserved first and last residue. The D gene is left open where the match is weak. A clone size is listed for some rows: how often the clone was seen (once, few, many), or a class if it is expanded.

clone_size: .
v_call: TRBV6-6
d_call: .
j_call: TRBJ2-4
cdr3_aa: CASSYEDIQYF
cdr3_nt: TGTGCCAGCAGTTACGAGGACATTCAGTACTTC

clone_size: .
v_call: TRBV3-1/TRBV3-2
d_call: .
j_call: TRBJ1-2
cdr3_aa: CASSPLSGDYGYTF
cdr3_nt: TGTGCCAGCAGCCCCTTGAGCGGGGATTACGGCTACACCTTC

clone_size: .
v_call: TRBV7-2
d_call: .
j_call: TRBJ1-2
cdr3_aa: CASSSSTVINYGYTF
cdr3_nt: TGTGCCAGCAGCTCATCTACAGTTATTAACTATGGCTACACCTTC

clone_size: .
v_call: TRBV7-3
d_call: .
j_call: TRBJ2-1
cdr3_aa: CASSLVYGTYNEQFF
cdr3_nt: TGTGCCAGCAGCTTAGTCTACGGGACCTACAATGAGCAGTTCTTC

clone_size: .
v_call: TRBV2
d_call: TRBD1
j_call: TRBJ1-6
cdr3_aa: CASGDRDNSPLHF
cdr3_nt: TGTGCCAGCGGAGACAGGGATAATTCACCCCTCCACTTT

clone_size: .
v_call: TRBV9
d_call: .
j_call: TRBJ1-1
cdr3_aa: CASGEGDTEAFF
cdr3_nt: TGTGCCTCAGGGGAGGGGGACACTGAAGCTTTCTTT

clone_size: .
v_call: TRBV4-1
d_call: TRBD1
j_call: TRBJ1-1
cdr3_aa: CASSQVPGGAWTEAFF
cdr3_nt: TGCGCCAGCAGCCAAGTCCCAGGGGGCGCCTGGACTGAAGCTTTCTTT

clone_size: .
v_call: TRBV2
d_call: TRBD1
j_call: TRBJ1-1
cdr3_aa: CASRGQGPTEAFF
cdr3_nt: TGTGCCAGCAGGGGACAGGGTCCCACTGAAGCTTTCTTT

clone_size: .
v_call: TRBV9
d_call: TRBD1
j_call: TRBJ2-3
cdr3_aa: CASSVGDRDTDTQYF
cdr3_nt: TGTGCCAGCAGCGTCGGGGACAGGGACACAGATACGCAGTATTTT

clone_size: .
v_call: TRBV6-6
d_call: .
j_call: TRBJ1-2
cdr3_aa: CASSLSLNYGYTF
cdr3_nt: TGTGCCAGCAGTTTGAGTCTGAACTATGGCTACACCTTC

clone_size: .
v_call: TRBV9
d_call: .
j_call: TRBJ1-2
cdr3_aa: CASSVDPLRGGYTF
cdr3_nt: TGTGCCAGCAGCGTAGATCCTCTTCGCGGGGGCTACACCTTC

clone_size: .
v_call: TRBV11-2
d_call: TRBD1
j_call: TRBJ2-7
cdr3_aa: CASSPGTGIRGQYF
cdr3_nt: TGTGCCAGCAGCCCCGGGACAGGGATACGTGGGCAGTACTTC

clone_size: .
v_call: TRBV5-1
d_call: .
j_call: TRBJ2-3
cdr3_aa: CASSLVLGGTDTQYF
cdr3_nt: TGCGCCAGCAGCTTGGTACTCGGAGGGACAGATACGCAGTATTTT

clone_size: .
v_call: TRBV12-3/TRBV12-4
d_call: .
j_call: TRBJ1-1
cdr3_aa: CASSAPDRNEAFF
cdr3_nt: TGTGCCAGCAGCGCCCCGGACAGAAACGAAGCTTTCTTT

clone_size: .
v_call: TRBV7-8
d_call: .
j_call: TRBJ2-4
cdr3_aa: CASSFRGLQNIQYF
cdr3_nt: TGTGCCAGCAGCTTCAGAGGTTTACAAAACATTCAGTACTTC

clone_size: .
v_call: TRBV4-1
d_call: .
j_call: TRBJ1-1
cdr3_aa: CASSQGGGRGAFF
cdr3_nt: TGCGCCAGCAGCCAAGGGGGAGGGCGAGGAGCTTTCTTT

clone_size: .
v_call: TRBV5-1
d_call: .
j_call: TRBJ2-7
cdr3_aa: CASRLTGTLEQYF
cdr3_nt: TGCGCCAGCAGACTGACAGGGACTTTGGAGCAGTACTTC

clone_size: .
v_call: TRBV4-2
d_call: TRBD1
j_call: TRBJ1-4
cdr3_aa: CASSPPGTGPNEKLFF
cdr3_nt: TGTGCCAGCAGCCCGCCCGGGACAGGGCCTAATGAAAAACTGTTTTTT

clone_size: .
v_call: TRBV2
d_call: TRBD1
j_call: TRBJ2-7
cdr3_aa: CASSEAEYGTGFYEQYF
cdr3_nt: TGTGCCAGCAGTGAAGCGGAGTATGGGACAGGTTTTTACGAGCAGTACTTC

clone_size: .
v_call: TRBV30
d_call: .
j_call: TRBJ1-5
cdr3_aa: CAIWTARNQPQHF
cdr3_nt: TGTGCCATTTGGACAGCGCGCAATCAGCCCCAGCATTTT

clone_size: .
v_call: TRBV7-9
d_call: TRBD1
j_call: TRBJ2-3
cdr3_aa: CASSPDRASTDTQYF
cdr3_nt: TGTGCCAGCAGCCCCGACAGGGCTAGCACAGATACGCAGTATTTT

clone_size: many
v_call: TRBV4-2
d_call: TRBD1
j_call: TRBJ2-7
cdr3_aa: CASSQEGVGDRGDEQYF
cdr3_nt: TGTGCCAGCAGCCAAGAGGGGGTCGGGGACAGGGGAGACGAGCAGTACTTC